The rows below give T cell receptor beta chains drawn from one sample of a study of T cells in Graves' hyperthyroidism and ophthalmopathy. Via MiXCR, TCRdb re-called the multiplex PCR reads, giving one row per CDR3 protein. The table has about 380,000 distinct CDR3 sequences, approximately 17% seen once. Input material: blood. The receptors derive from a man between 18 and 35 years old with Graves' ophthalmopathy. CDR3s include the opening cysteine and the closing phenylalanine or tryptophan. Fields, in order: clone size, V gene, D gene, J gene, CDR3 DNA, CDR3 protein. A D gene is named only where the DNA matches it firmly. Rows may omit the clone size; those that give it use once, few, many or a size class.

clone size: many
V gene: TRBV5-1
D gene: -
J gene: TRBJ1-2
CDR3 DNA: TGCGCCAGCAGCTTGGGGGAGGAGAACCCTTATGGCTACACCTTC
CDR3 protein: CASSLGEENPYGYTF

clone size: many
V gene: TRBV11-2
D gene: TRBD1
J gene: TRBJ1-2
CDR3 DNA: TGTGCCAGCAGCTTAGACCGGACAGGGGGGTATGGCTACACCTTC
CDR3 protein: CASSLDRTGGYGYTF

clone size: many
V gene: TRBV14
D gene: -
J gene: TRBJ1-6
CDR3 DNA: TGTGCCAGCAGCAGAGAATCAGTCTCTTCACCCCTCCACTTT
CDR3 protein: CASSRESVSSPLHF

clone size: many
V gene: TRBV28
D gene: -
J gene: TRBJ1-2
CDR3 DNA: TGTGCCAGCAGTTGGACCTACGGCTACACCTTC
CDR3 protein: CASSWTYGYTF

clone size: many
V gene: TRBV11-2
D gene: TRBD1
J gene: TRBJ2-1
CDR3 DNA: TGTGCCAGCGCCCGTGGGACAGCCTACAATGAGCAGTTCTTC
CDR3 protein: CASARGTAYNEQFF

clone size: many
V gene: TRBV7-6
D gene: -
J gene: TRBJ2-1
CDR3 DNA: TGTGCCAGCAGCACCTCCAGCGTGGGAGGCTACAATGAGCAGTTCTTC
CDR3 protein: CASSTSSVGGYNEQFF

clone size: many
V gene: TRBV5-8
D gene: -
J gene: TRBJ1-2
CDR3 DNA: TGTGCCAGCAGCACGGACACGGGCGGAGGGTATGGCTACACCTTC
CDR3 protein: CASSTDTGGGYGYTF

clone size: many
V gene: TRBV6-1
D gene: -
J gene: TRBJ2-4
CDR3 DNA: TGTGCCAGCGGAGAGGGGGGGGTTGAAAACATTCAGTACTTC
CDR3 protein: CASGEGGVENIQYF

clone size: few
V gene: TRBV7-9
D gene: -
J gene: TRBJ2-1
CDR3 DNA: TGTGCCAGCAGCTTACTGCAGGGGGGGGATGAGCAGTTCTTC
CDR3 protein: CASSLLQGGDEQFF

clone size: -
V gene: TRBV4-1
D gene: -
J gene: TRBJ2-6
CDR3 DNA: TGCGCCAGCAGCCAAGGCCCCAGGGGCTCTGGGGCCAACGTCCTGACTTTC
CDR3 protein: CASSQGPRGSGANVLTF

clone size: -
V gene: TRBV2
D gene: TRBD2
J gene: TRBJ2-2
CDR3 DNA: TGTGCCAGCACTGATTCTGGGGCGGGACTAGCGTCGACCGGGGAGCTGTTTTTT
CDR3 protein: CASTDSGAGLASTGELFF

clone size: few
V gene: TRBV6-2/TRBV6-3
D gene: TRBD2
J gene: TRBJ2-5
CDR3 DNA: TGTGCCAGCAGTATTACTAGCGGGTCCCAAGAGACCCAGTACTTC
CDR3 protein: CASSITSGSQETQYF

clone size: few
V gene: TRBV6-1
D gene: -
J gene: TRBJ1-1
CDR3 DNA: TGTGCCAGCAGGCCCTTCGGGGCCATGAACACTGAAGCTTTCTTT
CDR3 protein: CASRPFGAMNTEAFF

clone size: many
V gene: TRBV2
D gene: -
J gene: TRBJ1-2
CDR3 DNA: TGTGCCAGCAGTGAAGAGGTCGGCTATGGCTACACCTTC
CDR3 protein: CASSEEVGYGYTF

clone size: many
V gene: TRBV12-3/TRBV12-4
D gene: TRBD1
J gene: TRBJ1-2
CDR3 DNA: TGTGCCAGCAGCCCGACAGGGGAGTATGGCTACACCTTC
CDR3 protein: CASSPTGEYGYTF

clone size: many
V gene: TRBV7-9
D gene: TRBD1
J gene: TRBJ1-1
CDR3 DNA: TGTGCCAGCAGCTTAGCCGCGACAGGGGGAAGGATGAACACTGAAGCTTTCTTT
CDR3 protein: CASSLAATGGRMNTEAFF

clone size: -
V gene: TRBV6-1
D gene: -
J gene: TRBJ1-5
CDR3 DNA: TGTGCCAGCAGTGAACGGGGATTCAATCAGCCCCAGCATTTT
CDR3 protein: CASSERGFNQPQHF

clone size: -
V gene: TRBV11-2
D gene: TRBD1
J gene: TRBJ2-4
CDR3 DNA: TGTGCCAGCAGCTTAGATCCGGGACAGGGTTTGTACTTC
CDR3 protein: CASSLDPGQGLYF

clone size: many
V gene: TRBV7-8
D gene: -
J gene: TRBJ1-2
CDR3 DNA: TGTGCCAGCAGCTTAGCAAGGGAGTCAGGCGGTGGCTACACCTTC
CDR3 protein: CASSLARESGGGYTF

clone size: -
V gene: TRBV6-1
D gene: TRBD1
J gene: TRBJ2-1
CDR3 DNA: TGTGCCAGCCCGAGGGGGCAAGACTACAATGAGCAGTTCTTC
CDR3 protein: CASPRGQDYNEQFF

clone size: many
V gene: TRBV7-8
D gene: -
J gene: TRBJ1-5
CDR3 DNA: TGTGCCAGCAGCTTAGAAGGATTGAGCAATCAGCCCCAGCATTTT
CDR3 protein: CASSLEGLSNQPQHF

clone size: few
V gene: TRBV29-1
D gene: TRBD1
J gene: TRBJ2-5
CDR3 DNA: TGCAGCGTTCAGGGGGCAAGGGAGACCCAGTACTTC
CDR3 protein: CSVQGARETQYF

clone size: -
V gene: TRBV7-9
D gene: TRBD1
J gene: TRBJ1-4
CDR3 DNA: TGTGCCAACAGCTTAGGGACAGGGGGGACTGAAAAACTGTTTTTT
CDR3 protein: CANSLGTGGTEKLFF

clone size: few
V gene: TRBV7-3
D gene: TRBD2
J gene: TRBJ2-3
CDR3 DNA: TGTGCCAGCAGCGAAACCGGGACTAGCGGTGGTGGTACGCAGTATTTT
CDR3 protein: CASSETGTSGGGTQYF

clone size: -
V gene: TRBV9
D gene: -
J gene: TRBJ1-2
CDR3 DNA: TGTGCCGGCAGCGTAGCATCCAGGGCTGACGGCTACACCTTC
CDR3 protein: CAGSVASRADGYTF

clone size: many
V gene: TRBV6-1
D gene: -
J gene: TRBJ2-1
CDR3 DNA: TGTGCCAGCAGTTACGCGACTAGAAACAATGAGCAGTTCTTC
CDR3 protein: CASSYATRNNEQFF

clone size: many
V gene: TRBV28
D gene: -
J gene: TRBJ2-6
CDR3 DNA: TGTGCCAGTCACGATCCCGGCAGGGCCCGTTTTACTGGGGCCAACGTCCTGACTTTC
CDR3 protein: CASHDPGRARFTGANVLTF

clone size: -
V gene: TRBV7-2
D gene: -
J gene: TRBJ2-6
CDR3 DNA: TGTGCCAGCAGCGTTACAGGGGCCAACGTCCTGACTTTC
CDR3 protein: CASSVTGANVLTF

clone size: many
V gene: TRBV19
D gene: -
J gene: TRBJ2-7
CDR3 DNA: TGTGCCAGTAGTCGGGACACGGCGGACGAGCAGTACTTC
CDR3 protein: CASSRDTADEQYF

clone size: -
V gene: TRBV6-1
D gene: -
J gene: TRBJ2-6
CDR3 DNA: TGTGCCAGCCAAAGCCTGGTCTCTGGGGCCAACGTCCTGACTTTC
CDR3 protein: CASQSLVSGANVLTF

clone size: many
V gene: TRBV10-3
D gene: -
J gene: TRBJ1-2
CDR3 DNA: TGTGCCATCAGTAAGGAGGGCTCTGACTATGGCTACACCTTC
CDR3 protein: CAISKEGSDYGYTF

clone size: -
V gene: TRBV6-1
D gene: -
J gene: TRBJ1-6
CDR3 DNA: TGTGCCAGCAGTGATGATCAGGGCTCCTATAATTCACCCCTCCACTTT
CDR3 protein: CASSDDQGSYNSPLHF

clone size: -
V gene: TRBV6-1
D gene: -
J gene: TRBJ2-7
CDR3 DNA: TGTGCCAGCAGTCCCGAAGTCCACGAGCAGTACTTC
CDR3 protein: CASSPEVHEQYF

clone size: -
V gene: TRBV20-1
D gene: -
J gene: TRBJ1-6
CDR3 DNA: TGCAGTGCCGTAGGGTCACCCCTCCACTTT
CDR3 protein: CSAVGSPLHF

clone size: many
V gene: TRBV20-1
D gene: TRBD1
J gene: TRBJ1-5
CDR3 DNA: TGCAGTGCTAGCTCGAGGGGACAGCGGCAGCCCCAGCATTTT
CDR3 protein: CSASSRGQRQPQHF

clone size: many
V gene: TRBV7-8
D gene: -
J gene: TRBJ2-1
CDR3 DNA: TGTGCCAGCAGCTTTGCGGACTACAATGAGCAGTTCTTC
CDR3 protein: CASSFADYNEQFF

clone size: few
V gene: TRBV7-2
D gene: TRBD1
J gene: TRBJ1-3
CDR3 DNA: TGTGCCAGCAGCCCACAATACGACAGGGCTGGAAACACCATATATTTT
CDR3 protein: CASSPQYDRAGNTIYF

clone size: many
V gene: TRBV2
D gene: -
J gene: TRBJ2-3
CDR3 DNA: TGTGCCAGCAGCGACACCGGGACTCGCACAGATACGCAGTATTTT
CDR3 protein: CASSDTGTRTDTQYF

clone size: many
V gene: TRBV29-1
D gene: -
J gene: TRBJ1-2
CDR3 DNA: TGCAGCGTTGCCCCATCGGGGAGAGGCTACACCTTC
CDR3 protein: CSVAPSGRGYTF

clone size: many
V gene: TRBV13
D gene: -
J gene: TRBJ1-6
CDR3 DNA: TGTGCCAGCAGCCAAGTCGGGGGCGCTTACCGTCATTCACCCCTCCACTTT
CDR3 protein: CASSQVGGAYRHSPLHF

clone size: many
V gene: TRBV6-1
D gene: -
J gene: TRBJ2-5
CDR3 DNA: TGTGCCAGCAGGGGGGGGGACAGTCAAGAGACCCAGTACTTC
CDR3 protein: CASRGGDSQETQYF

clone size: few
V gene: TRBV12-3/TRBV12-4
D gene: -
J gene: TRBJ1-4
CDR3 DNA: TGTGCCAGCACCTCGGGCGGGGGAACTAATGAAAAACTGTTTTTT
CDR3 protein: CASTSGGGTNEKLFF

clone size: many
V gene: TRBV12-3/TRBV12-4
D gene: TRBD1
J gene: TRBJ1-6
CDR3 DNA: TGTGCCAGCAGTTTAGCGGACAGGGGGTCTAATTCACCCCTCCACTTT
CDR3 protein: CASSLADRGSNSPLHF

clone size: -
V gene: TRBV19
D gene: -
J gene: TRBJ2-1
CDR3 DNA: TGTGCCAGTAGTATAGTGGCGGGTCGGAGGAATGAGCAGTTCTTC
CDR3 protein: CASSIVAGRRNEQFF

clone size: -
V gene: TRBV30
D gene: TRBD1
J gene: TRBJ2-2
CDR3 DNA: TGTGCCTGGAGTGTAAGAGGGGGCGCGAGAACCGGGGAGCTGTTTTTT
CDR3 protein: CAWSVRGGARTGELFF

clone size: many
V gene: TRBV28
D gene: -
J gene: TRBJ1-1
CDR3 DNA: TGTGCCAGCAGTTTGGGGGGGGCGCGGGACACTGAAGCTTTCTTT
CDR3 protein: CASSLGGARDTEAFF